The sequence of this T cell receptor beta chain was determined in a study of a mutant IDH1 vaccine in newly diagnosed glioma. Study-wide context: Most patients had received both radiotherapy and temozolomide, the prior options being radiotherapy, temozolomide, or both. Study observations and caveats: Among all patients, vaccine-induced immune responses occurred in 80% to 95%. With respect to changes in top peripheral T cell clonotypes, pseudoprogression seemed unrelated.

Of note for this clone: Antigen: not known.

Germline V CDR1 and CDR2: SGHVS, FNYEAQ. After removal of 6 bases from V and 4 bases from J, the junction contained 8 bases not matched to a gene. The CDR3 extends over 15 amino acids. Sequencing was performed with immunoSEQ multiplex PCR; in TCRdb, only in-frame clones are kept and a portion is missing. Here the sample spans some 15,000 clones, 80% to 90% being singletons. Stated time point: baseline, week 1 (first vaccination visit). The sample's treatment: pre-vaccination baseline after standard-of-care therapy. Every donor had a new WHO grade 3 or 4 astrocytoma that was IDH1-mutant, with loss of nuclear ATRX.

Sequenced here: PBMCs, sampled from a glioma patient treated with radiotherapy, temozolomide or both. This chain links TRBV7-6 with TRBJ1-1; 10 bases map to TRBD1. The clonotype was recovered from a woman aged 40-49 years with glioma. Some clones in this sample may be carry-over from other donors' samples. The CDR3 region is CASRLDRGFVTEAFF. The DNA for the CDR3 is TGTGCCAGCAGATTGGACAGGGGGTTCGTCACTGAAGCTTTCTTT.